These 9 T cell receptor beta chains came from one sample sequenced in a study of shared clonotypes between healthy human individuals. Only in-frame clones appear in the TCRdb table, and some are missing; sequencing was by immunoSEQ multiplex PCR. The sample shows 800,000 to 1,200,000 clones, 75% to 80% of them seen only once. The specimen was memory CD4+ T cells from PBMCs. The subset: CD45RA-negative fraction. Receptors were obtained from a man between 18 and 29 years old in good health. Some clones in this sample may be carry-over from other donors' samples.

J is TRBJ2-5 and V is TRBV9, with D perhaps being TRBD1 or TRBD2 (5 bases each). The V end lost 0 bases, the J end lost 2 bases, and 8 bases lay between the germline ends. CDR1 and CDR2 from the germline V gene are SGDLS and YYNGEE. The CDR3 is 14 amino acids. This CDR3 is CASSVGGLQETQYF. The DNA of the CDR3 is TGTGCCAGCAGCGTAGGGGGGTTGCAAGAGACCCAGTACTTC.

Remarks on this clone: A junction boundary mismatches the germline segment, possibly from a read error. The same CDR3 is also encoded by other DNA sequences in this sample. The V and J genes are TRBV7-9 and TRBJ1-2, with D perhaps matching TRBD1 (6 bases). The length of the CDR3 is 14 residues. Germline CDR1 SEHNR, CDR2 FQNEAQ (reference sequence). CDR3 in DNA: TGCGCCAGCAGCTTAGCTACAGGGTACTATGGCTACACCTTC. This codes for CASSLATGYYGYTF.

The rearrangement joins TRBV10-3 to TRBJ2-3, with 11 bases lining up with TRBD1. The germline gives CDR1 ENHRY, CDR2 SYGVKD. V was clipped by 7 bases and J by 4 bases; unmatched bases: 7. This CDR3 region has 15 residues. The CDR3 sequence: CAITPGQGVSDTQYF. The CDR3 DNA sequence: TGTGCCATCACTCCGGGACAGGGGGTTTCAGATACGCAGTATTTT.

The chain recombines TRBV27 with TRBJ2-7; D not certain. The ends were cut back, 0 bases at V and 9 bases at J, with 9 bases in the middle. The CDR3 runs 12 residues. Looked up from germline, CDR1 is MNHEY and CDR2 is SMNVEV (reference sequence). CDR3 loop: CASSLSGFGQYF. Written as DNA, the CDR3 is TGTGCCAGCAGTTTATCGGGCTTTGGGCAGTACTTC.

About this clone itself: The sample contains more than one DNA sequence encoding this CDR3. The chain is built from TRBV18 and TRBJ2-1; D gene unclear. CDR1 is KGHSH, CDR2 LQKENI, per germline. The V end lost 1 base, the J end lost 8 bases, and 3 bases lay between the germline ends. This CDR3 is built from 11 residues. The CDR3 here is CASSPRDEQFF. DNA of the CDR3: TGTGCCAGCTCACCACGGGATGAGCAGTTCTTC.

This clone was counted a single time. The rearrangement joins TRBV20-1 to TRBJ2-7, with a tentative D call TRBD2 (6 bases). CDR1 and CDR2 (germline): DFQATT, SNEGSKA (reference sequence). This CDR3 comprises 11 residues. CDR3 DNA: TGCAGGACGGGGGAGCCCTACGAGCAGTACTTC. Translated, it gives CRTGEPYEQYF.

The genes are TRBV30 and TRBJ1-3; no reliable D call. The CDR3 covers 15 residues. V lost 0 bases and J 0 bases, leaving 9 bases between the germline ends. CDR1 and CDR2 from the germline V gene are GTSNPN and SVGIG (reference sequence). CDR3 region: CAWSVTASSGNTIYF. The CDR3 DNA reads TGTGCCTGGAGTGTGACGGCGAGCTCTGGAAACACCATATATTTT. The full variable domain, with the rest looked up from reference TRBV30 and TRBJ1-3, is SQTIHQWPATLVQPVGSPLSLECTVEGTSNPNLYWYRQAAGRGLQLLFYSVGIGQISSEVPQNLSASRPQDRQFILSSKKLLLSDSGFYLCAWSVTASSGNTIYFGEGSWLTVV.

This chain connects TRBV7-2 to TRBJ2-7; TRBD1 aligns across 8 bases. This CDR3 is built from 12 residues. Germline loops: CDR1 SGHTA, CDR2 FQGNSA. J gave up 8 bases and V 5 bases, and 5 bases lay outside the gene matches. CDR3 protein: CASSGGQAKQYF. CDR3 nucleotide sequence: TGTGCCAGCAGCGGGGGACAGGCGAAGCAGTACTTC.

This clone was detected only a few times. The chain uses TRBV2 and TRBJ2-4; D remains unclear. V lost 4 bases and J lost 2, with 6 bases in between. The CDR3 contains 13 residues. CDR1 and CDR2 from the germline V gene are SNHLY and FYNNEI. The CDR3 region is CASSGGSKNIQYF. For the CDR3, the DNA is TGTGCCAGCAGTGGGGGATCCAAAAACATTCAGTACTTC.